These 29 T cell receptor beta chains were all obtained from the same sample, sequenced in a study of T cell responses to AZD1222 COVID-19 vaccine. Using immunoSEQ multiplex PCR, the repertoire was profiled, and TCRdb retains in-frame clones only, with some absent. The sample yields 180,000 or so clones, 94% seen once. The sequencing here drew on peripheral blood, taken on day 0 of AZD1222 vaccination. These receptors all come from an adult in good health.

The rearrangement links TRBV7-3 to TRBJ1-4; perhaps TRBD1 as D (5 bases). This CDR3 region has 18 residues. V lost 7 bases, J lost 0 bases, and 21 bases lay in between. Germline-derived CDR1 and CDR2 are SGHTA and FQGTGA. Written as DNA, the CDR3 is TGTGCCAGCACCATGGGGGGTGGACCAAGGACAACTAATGAAAAACTGTTTTTT. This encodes CASTMGGGPRTTNEKLFF.

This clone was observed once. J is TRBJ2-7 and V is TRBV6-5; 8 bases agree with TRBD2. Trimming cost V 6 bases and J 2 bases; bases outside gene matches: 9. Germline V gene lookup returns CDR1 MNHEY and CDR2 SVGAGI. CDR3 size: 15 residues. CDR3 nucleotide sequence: TGTGCCAGCAGGATCTCGGGGGGGGATCCCTACGAGCAGTACTTC. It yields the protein CASRISGGDPYEQYF.

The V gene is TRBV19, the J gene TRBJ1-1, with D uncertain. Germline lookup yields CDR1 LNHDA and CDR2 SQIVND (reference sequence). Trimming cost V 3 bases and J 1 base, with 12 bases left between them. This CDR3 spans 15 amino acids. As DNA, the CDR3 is TGTGCCAGTAGTATCCCGGCGAGACCGAACACTGAAGCTTTCTTT. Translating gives CASSIPARPNTEAFF. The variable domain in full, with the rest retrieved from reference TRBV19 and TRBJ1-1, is DGGITQSPKYLFRKEGQNVTLSCEQNLNHDAMYWYRQDPGQGLRLIYYSQIVNDFQKGDIAEGYSVSREKKESFPLTVTSAQKNPTAFYLCASSIPARPNTEAFFGQGTRLTVV.

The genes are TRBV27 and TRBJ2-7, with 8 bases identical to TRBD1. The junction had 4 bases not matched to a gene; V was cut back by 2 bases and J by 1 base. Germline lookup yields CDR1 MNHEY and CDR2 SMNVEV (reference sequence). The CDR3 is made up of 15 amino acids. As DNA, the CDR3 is TGTGCCAGCAGTTTACAGGGGGCCGGATCCTACGAGCAGTACTTC. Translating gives CASSLQGAGSYEQYF.

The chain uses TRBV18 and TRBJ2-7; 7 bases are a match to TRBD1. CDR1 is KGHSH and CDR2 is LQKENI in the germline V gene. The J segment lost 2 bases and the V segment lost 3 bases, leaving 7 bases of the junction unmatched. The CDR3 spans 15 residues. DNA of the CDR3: TGTGCCAGCTCACCTACACGGACAGGTGCCTACGAGCAGTACTTC. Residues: CASSPTRTGAYEQYF.

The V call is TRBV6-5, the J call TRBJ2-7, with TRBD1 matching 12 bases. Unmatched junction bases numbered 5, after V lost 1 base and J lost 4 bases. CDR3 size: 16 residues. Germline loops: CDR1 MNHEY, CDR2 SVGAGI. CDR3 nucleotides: TGTGCCAGCAGTTACTTAGGGACAGGGGGCGCGTACGAGCAGTACTTC. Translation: CASSYLGTGGAYEQYF.

CDR3 region: CASSDVTGELFF. The CDR3 DNA sequence: TGTGCCAGCAGTGACGTAACCGGGGAGCTGTTTTTT. The chain is built from TRBV7-9 and TRBJ2-2; no clear D gene. The V gene lost 6 bases and the J gene lost 5 bases, with 7 bases spanning the gap. There are 12 residues in the CDR3. From germline, CDR1 is SEHNR and CDR2 FQNEAQ (reference sequence).

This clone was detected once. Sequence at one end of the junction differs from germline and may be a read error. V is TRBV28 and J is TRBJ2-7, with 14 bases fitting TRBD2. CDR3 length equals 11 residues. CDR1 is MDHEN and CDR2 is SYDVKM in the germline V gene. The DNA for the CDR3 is TGTGCCAGCAGGGCCGGGACTAGCGGGAGTTTC. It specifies CASRAGTSGSF.

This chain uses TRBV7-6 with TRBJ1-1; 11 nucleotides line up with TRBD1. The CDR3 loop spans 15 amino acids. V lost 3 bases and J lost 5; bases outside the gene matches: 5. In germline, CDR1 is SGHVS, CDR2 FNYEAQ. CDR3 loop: CASSLGGQGGTEAFF. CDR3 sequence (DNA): TGTGCCAGCAGCTTGGGGGGACAGGGGGGAACTGAAGCTTTCTTT.

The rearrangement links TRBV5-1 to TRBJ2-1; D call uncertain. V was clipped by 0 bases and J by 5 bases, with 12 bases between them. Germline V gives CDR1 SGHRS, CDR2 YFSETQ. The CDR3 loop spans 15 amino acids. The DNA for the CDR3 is TGCGCCAGCAGCTTGGATCCCCAACACCACAATGAGCAGTTCTTC. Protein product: CASSLDPQHHNEQFF.

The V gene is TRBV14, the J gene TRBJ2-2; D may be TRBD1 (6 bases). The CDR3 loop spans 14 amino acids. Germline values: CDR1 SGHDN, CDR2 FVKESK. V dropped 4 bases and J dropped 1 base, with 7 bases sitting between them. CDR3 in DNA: TGTGCCAGCAGCCCGACAGGGAACACCGGGGAGCTGTTTTTT. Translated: CASSPTGNTGELFF. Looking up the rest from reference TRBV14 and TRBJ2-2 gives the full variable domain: EAGVTQFPSHSVIEKGQTVTLRCDPISGHDNLYWYRRVMGKEIKFLLHFVKESKQDESGMPNNRFLAERTGGTYSTLKVQPAELEDSGVYFCASSPTGNTGELFFGEGSRLTVL.

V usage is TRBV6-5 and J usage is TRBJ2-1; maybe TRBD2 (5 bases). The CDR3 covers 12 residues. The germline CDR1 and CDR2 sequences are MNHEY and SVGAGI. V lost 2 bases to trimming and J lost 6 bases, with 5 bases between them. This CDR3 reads CASSYLANEQFF. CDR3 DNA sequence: TGTGCCAGCAGTTACCTAGCCAATGAGCAGTTCTTC.

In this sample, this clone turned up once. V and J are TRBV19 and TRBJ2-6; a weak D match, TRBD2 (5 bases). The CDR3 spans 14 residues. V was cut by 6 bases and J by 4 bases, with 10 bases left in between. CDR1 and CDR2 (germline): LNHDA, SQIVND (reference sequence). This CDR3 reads CASRLGSGANVLTF. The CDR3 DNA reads TGTGCCAGTAGATTAGGGAGCGGGGCCAACGTCCTGACTTTC.

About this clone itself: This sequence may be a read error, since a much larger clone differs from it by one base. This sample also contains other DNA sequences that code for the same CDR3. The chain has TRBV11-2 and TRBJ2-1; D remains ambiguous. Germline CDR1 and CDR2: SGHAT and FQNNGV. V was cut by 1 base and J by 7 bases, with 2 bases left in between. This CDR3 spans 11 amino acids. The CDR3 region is CASSLGNEQFF. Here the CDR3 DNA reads TGTGCCAGCAGCTTAGGGAATGAGCAGTTCTTC.

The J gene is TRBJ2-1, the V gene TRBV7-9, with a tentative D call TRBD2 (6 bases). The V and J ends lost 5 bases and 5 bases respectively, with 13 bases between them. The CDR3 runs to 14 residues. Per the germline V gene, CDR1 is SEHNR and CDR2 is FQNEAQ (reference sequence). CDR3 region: CASSPRLGDNEQFF. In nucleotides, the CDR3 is TGTGCCAGCAGCCCCCGACTAGGGGACAATGAGCAGTTCTTC.

The chain's CDR3 is CASSSGTGGAFF. As DNA, the CDR3 is TGTGCCAGCAGTTCGGGGACAGGGGGAGCTTTCTTT. J is TRBJ1-1 and V is TRBV27; 11 nucleotides match TRBD1. The CDR3 totals 12 residues. Germline V gives CDR1 MNHEY, CDR2 SMNVEV (reference sequence). Trimming took 4 bases from V and 10 from J; bases not matched to a gene: 2.

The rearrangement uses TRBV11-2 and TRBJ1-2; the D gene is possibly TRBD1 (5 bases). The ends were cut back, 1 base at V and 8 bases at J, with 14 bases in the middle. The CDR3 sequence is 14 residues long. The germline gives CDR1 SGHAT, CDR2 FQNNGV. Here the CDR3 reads CASSLGGFVDGYTF. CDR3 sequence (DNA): TGTGCCAGCAGCTTAGGGGGCTTCGTCGACGGCTACACCTTC.

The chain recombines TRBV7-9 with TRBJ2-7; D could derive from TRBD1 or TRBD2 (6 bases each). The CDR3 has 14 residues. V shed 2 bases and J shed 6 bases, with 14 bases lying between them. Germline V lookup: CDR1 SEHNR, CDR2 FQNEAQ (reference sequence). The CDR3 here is CASSLTGGGLEQYF. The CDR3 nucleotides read TGTGCCAGCAGCTTAACCGGAGGGGGGCTCGAGCAGTACTTC.

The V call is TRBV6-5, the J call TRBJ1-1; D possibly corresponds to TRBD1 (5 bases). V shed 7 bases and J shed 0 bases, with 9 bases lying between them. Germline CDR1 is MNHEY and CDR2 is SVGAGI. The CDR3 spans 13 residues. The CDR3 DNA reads TGTGCCAGCATAGGACAAATGAACACTGAAGCTTTCTTT. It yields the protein CASIGQMNTEAFF.

Here the CDR3 reads CASTPPGLAAGELFF. DNA for the CDR3: TGTGCCAGCACCCCCCCGGGACTAGCGGCCGGGGAGCTGTTTTTT. The gene calls are TRBV7-2 and TRBJ2-2; TRBD2 matches 11 bases. Germline V lookup: CDR1 SGHTA, CDR2 FQGNSA. J gave up 6 bases and V 7 bases, and 7 bases lay outside the gene matches. The CDR3 covers 15 residues.

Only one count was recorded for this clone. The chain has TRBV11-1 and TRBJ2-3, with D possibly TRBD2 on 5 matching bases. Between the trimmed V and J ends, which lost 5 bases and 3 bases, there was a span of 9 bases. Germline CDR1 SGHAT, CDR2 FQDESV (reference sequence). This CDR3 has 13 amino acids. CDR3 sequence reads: CASSEKRTDTQYF. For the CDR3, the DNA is TGTGCCAGCAGCGAGAAGCGGACAGATACGCAGTATTTT.

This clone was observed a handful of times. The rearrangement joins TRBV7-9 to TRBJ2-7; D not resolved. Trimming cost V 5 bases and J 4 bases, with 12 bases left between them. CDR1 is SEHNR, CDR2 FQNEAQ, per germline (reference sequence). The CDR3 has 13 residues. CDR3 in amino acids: CASSPALVYEQYF. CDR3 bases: TGTGCCAGCAGCCCTGCGCTAGTTTACGAGCAGTACTTC.

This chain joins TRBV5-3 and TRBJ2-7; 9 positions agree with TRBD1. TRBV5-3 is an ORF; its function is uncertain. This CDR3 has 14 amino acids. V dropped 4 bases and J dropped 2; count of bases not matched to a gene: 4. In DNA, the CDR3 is TGTGCCAGAAGCCGCCGGGACAGGGCCTACGAGCAGTACTTC. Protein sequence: CARSRRDRAYEQYF.

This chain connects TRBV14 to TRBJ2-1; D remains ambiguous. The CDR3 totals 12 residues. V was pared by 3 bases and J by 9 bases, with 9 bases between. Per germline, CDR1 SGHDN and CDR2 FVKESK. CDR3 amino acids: CASSHSPVEQFF. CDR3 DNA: TGTGCCAGCAGCCATAGTCCAGTTGAGCAGTTCTTC.

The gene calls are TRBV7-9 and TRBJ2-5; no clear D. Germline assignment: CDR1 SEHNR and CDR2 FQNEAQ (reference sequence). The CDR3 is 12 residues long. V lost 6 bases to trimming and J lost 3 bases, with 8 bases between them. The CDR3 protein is CASRPQEETQYF. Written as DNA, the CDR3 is TGTGCCAGCAGACCCCAGGAAGAGACCCAGTACTTC.

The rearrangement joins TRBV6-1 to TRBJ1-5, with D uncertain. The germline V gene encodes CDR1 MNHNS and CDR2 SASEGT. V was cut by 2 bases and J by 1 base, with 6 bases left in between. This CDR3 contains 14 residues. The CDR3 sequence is CASSELRSNQPQHF. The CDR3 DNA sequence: TGTGCCAGCAGTGAATTGAGGAGCAATCAGCCCCAGCATTTT.

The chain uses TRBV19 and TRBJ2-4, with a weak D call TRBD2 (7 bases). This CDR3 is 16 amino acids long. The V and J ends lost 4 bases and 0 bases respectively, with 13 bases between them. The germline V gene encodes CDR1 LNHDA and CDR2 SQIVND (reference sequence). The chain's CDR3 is CASSTGGHLAKNIQYF. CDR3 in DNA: TGTGCCAGTAGTACGGGGGGACATCTAGCCAAAAACATTCAGTACTTC.

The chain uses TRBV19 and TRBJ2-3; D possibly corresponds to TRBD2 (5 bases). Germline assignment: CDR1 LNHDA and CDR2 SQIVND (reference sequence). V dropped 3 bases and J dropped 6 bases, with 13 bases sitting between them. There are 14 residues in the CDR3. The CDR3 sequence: CASSIRLRVDTQYF. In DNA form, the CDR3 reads TGTGCCAGTAGTATCAGACTGCGGGTGGATACGCAGTATTTT.

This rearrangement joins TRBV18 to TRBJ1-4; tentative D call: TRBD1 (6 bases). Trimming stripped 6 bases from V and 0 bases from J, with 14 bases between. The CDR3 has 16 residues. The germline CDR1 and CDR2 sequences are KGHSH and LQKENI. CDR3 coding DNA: TGTGCCAGCTCTCGGATACAGGGCCCAACTAATGAAAAACTGTTTTTT. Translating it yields CASSRIQGPTNEKLFF.